A single sample is the source of the 3 T cell receptor beta chains below, sequenced in a study of coeliac disease. Repertoires were generated with immunoSEQ multiplex PCR, while TCRdb's copy carries only in-frame clones and drops some. The sample yields about 3,400 clones, approximately 70% seen once. Sequences were obtained from intraepithelial lymphocytes from the gut. Every receptor here comes from a man younger than 35 with celiac disease on a gluten-free diet.

The chain links TRBV5-1 to TRBJ1-2; TRBD1 is a possible D gene (5 bases). The CDR3 has 14 amino acids. The V gene lost 1 base and the J gene lost 1 base, with 8 bases spanning the gap. Germline V gene lookup returns CDR1 SGHRS and CDR2 YFSETQ. The CDR3 here is CASSLLGDNYGYTF. Here the CDR3 DNA reads TGCGCCAGCAGCTTGTTAGGGGATAACTATGGCTACACCTTC.

The V and J genes are TRBV30 and TRBJ2-3; D is possibly TRBD2 (6 bases). The CDR3 extends over 14 amino acids. V lost 0 bases and J lost 6, with 13 bases in between. Germline assignment: CDR1 GTSNPN and CDR2 SVGIG (reference sequence). The CDR3 nucleotides are TGTGCCTGGAGTGTGCCGGGGGTGTGGGATACGCAGTATTTT. This gives the protein CAWSVPGVWDTQYF. The variable domain in full, with the rest retrieved from reference TRBV30 and TRBJ2-3, is SQTIHQWPATLVQPVGSPLSLECTVEGTSNPNLYWYRQAAGRGLQLLFYSVGIGQISSEVPQNLSASRPQDRQFILSSKKLLLSDSGFYLCAWSVPGVWDTQYFGPGTRLTVL.

The chain has TRBV2 and TRBJ1-6; tentatively, D is TRBD1 (6 bases). The V end was cut by 10 bases, the J end by 9 bases, with 16 bases between. Germline assignment: CDR1 SNHLY and CDR2 FYNNEI. This CDR3 is built from 13 residues. DNA for the CDR3: TGTGCCACACACAGGGAAGAGGGTTCACCCCTCCACTTT. It translates to CATHREEGSPLHF. Full variable domain (remainder filled in from reference TRBV2 and TRBJ1-6): EPEVTQTPSHQVTQMGQEVILRCVPISNHLYFYWYRQILGQKVEFLVSFYNNEISEKSEIFDDQFSVERPDGSNFTLKIRSTKLEDSAMYFCATHREEGSPLHFGNGTRLTVT.